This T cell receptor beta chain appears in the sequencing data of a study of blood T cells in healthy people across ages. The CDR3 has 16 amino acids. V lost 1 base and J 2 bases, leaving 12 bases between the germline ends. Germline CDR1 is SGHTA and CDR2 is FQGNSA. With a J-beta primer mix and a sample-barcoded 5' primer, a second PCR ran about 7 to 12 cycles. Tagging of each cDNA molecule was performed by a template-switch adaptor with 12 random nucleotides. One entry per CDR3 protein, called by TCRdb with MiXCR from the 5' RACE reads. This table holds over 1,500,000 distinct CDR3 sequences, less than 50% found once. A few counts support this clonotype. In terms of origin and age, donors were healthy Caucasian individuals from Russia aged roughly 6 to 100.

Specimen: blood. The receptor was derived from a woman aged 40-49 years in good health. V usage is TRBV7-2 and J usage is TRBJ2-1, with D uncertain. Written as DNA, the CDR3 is TGTGCCAGCAGCTTAGACAGTCTACCCACCTACAATGAGCAGTTCTTC. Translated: CASSLDSLPTYNEQFF.